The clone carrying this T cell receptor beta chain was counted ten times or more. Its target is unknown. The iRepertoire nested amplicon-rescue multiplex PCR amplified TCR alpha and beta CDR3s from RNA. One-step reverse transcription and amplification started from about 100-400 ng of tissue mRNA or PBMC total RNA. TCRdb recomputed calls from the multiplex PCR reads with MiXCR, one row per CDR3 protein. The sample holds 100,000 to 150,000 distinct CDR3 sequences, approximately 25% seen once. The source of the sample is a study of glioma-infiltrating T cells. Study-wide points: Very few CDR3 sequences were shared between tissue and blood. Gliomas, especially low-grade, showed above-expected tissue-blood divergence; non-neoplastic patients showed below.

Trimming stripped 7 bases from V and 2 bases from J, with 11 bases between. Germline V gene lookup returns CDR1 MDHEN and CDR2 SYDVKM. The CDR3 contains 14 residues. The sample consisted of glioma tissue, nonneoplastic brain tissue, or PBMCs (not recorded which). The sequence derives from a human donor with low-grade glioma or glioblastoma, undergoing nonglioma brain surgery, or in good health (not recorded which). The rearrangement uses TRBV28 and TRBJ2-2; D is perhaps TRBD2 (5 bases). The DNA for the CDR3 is TGTGCCAGCATGAGGGAGACCAACACCGGGGAGCTGTTTTTT. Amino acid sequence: CASMRETNTGELFF.